A single sample gave rise to the 26 T cell receptor beta chains below, sequenced in a study of blood T cell repertoires in COVID-19. The data were produced by immunoSEQ multiplex PCR, yet TCRdb's version contains in-frame clones alone and is incomplete. The data contain a few hundred thousand clones, roughly 89% of them singletons. The sequenced material came from PBMCs or T cells enriched from blood (not recorded which). These receptor sequences come from a man aged 40-49 years who had recovered from COVID-19.

The V and J genes are TRBV5-1 and TRBJ2-3; 9 bases fit TRBD1. With 0 bases clipped from V and 3 bases from J, the junction kept 8 bases outside the gene matches. CDR1 and CDR2 from the germline V gene are SGHRS and YFSETQ. This CDR3 contains 17 residues. Here the CDR3 reads CASSLAARGQGTDTQYF. CDR3 coding DNA: TGCGCCAGCAGCTTGGCCGCAAGGGGACAGGGTACAGATACGCAGTATTTT.

The chain uses TRBV10-2 and TRBJ2-1; 9 bases match TRBD2. Germline loops: CDR1 WSHSY, CDR2 SAAADI. J was trimmed by 7 bases and V by 3 bases; bases with no gene match: 10. The CDR3 runs 16 residues. For the CDR3, the DNA is TGCGCCAGCAGTGACAGCGGGCGGGGGGGTAGGAATGAGCAGTTCTTC. Translating gives CASSDSGRGGRNEQFF.

The chain is built from TRBV11-2 and TRBJ1-1; a possible D gene is TRBD1 (6 bases). Looked up from germline, CDR1 is SGHAT and CDR2 is FQNNGV. The CDR3 consists of 14 residues. Trimming pared 0 bases from V and 11 bases from J, leaving 16 bases between. The CDR3 DNA reads as TGTGCCAGCAGCTTAGATCAGGGCAGGGGATCTGCTTTCTTT. This codes for CASSLDQGRGSAFF. Drawing the rest from reference TRBV11-2 and TRBJ1-1, the complete variable domain is EAGVAQSPRYKIIEKRQSVAFWCNPISGHATLYWYQQILGQGPKLLIQFQNNGVVDDSQLPKDRFSAERLKGVDSTLKIQPAKLEDSAVYLCASSLDQGRGSAFFGQGTRLTVV.

The chain is built from TRBV15 and TRBJ2-7, with 8 positions matching TRBD2. This CDR3 contains 13 residues. V shed 3 bases, J shed 2 bases, and the junction held 0 bases outside the gene matches. Germline CDR1 and CDR2: LNHNV and YYDKDF (reference sequence). In DNA form, the CDR3 reads TGTGCCACCAGCAGGCGGGGGGCCTACGAGCAGTACTTC. This encodes CATSRRGAYEQYF.

This clone occurred once. The chain links TRBV28 to TRBJ1-3; 8 nucleotides match TRBD1. From germline, CDR1 is MDHEN and CDR2 SYDVKM. The CDR3 is 16 residues long. With V trimmed by 3 bases and J by 4 bases, 8 bases remained unmatched. The CDR3 DNA reads as TGTGCCAGCAGTTTGGATCAGGGGGCGCGAGGAAACACCATATATTTT. The encoded protein is CASSLDQGARGNTIYF.

This clone was found a few times. The same CDR3 also results from other DNA sequences found in this sample. V and J are TRBV11-2 and TRBJ1-3; no clear D. In germline, CDR1 is SGHAT, CDR2 FQNNGV. Trimming removed 0 bases from V and 0 bases from J, with 12 bases in between. This CDR3 has 17 amino acids. Here the CDR3 reads CASSLERLRSSGNTIYF. The CDR3 DNA follows: TGTGCCAGCAGCTTAGAACGACTTCGGAGCTCTGGAAACACCATATATTTT. Full variable domain (rest looked up from reference TRBV11-2 and TRBJ1-3): EAGVAQSPRYKIIEKRQSVAFWCNPISGHATLYWYQQILGQGPKLLIQFQNNGVVDDSQLPKDRFSAERLKGVDSTLKIQPAKLEDSAVYLCASSLERLRSSGNTIYFGEGSWLTVV.

V and J are TRBV4-2 and TRBJ2-7; D is undetermined. V lost 1 base and J 0 bases, leaving 22 bases between the germline ends. Germline loops: CDR1 LGHNA, CDR2 YNFKEQ. CDR3 length equals 19 residues. This CDR3 reads CASSQGRPEDLISSYEQYF. The CDR3 DNA sequence: TGTGCCAGCAGCCAAGGACGCCCCGAAGACTTGATCAGCTCCTACGAGCAGTACTTC.

The rearrangement uses TRBV7-9 and TRBJ2-1, with unresolved D. V was clipped by 1 base and J by 10 bases, with 14 bases between them. This CDR3 is 14 amino acids long. The V gene's germline CDR1 is SEHNR and CDR2 FQNEAQ (reference sequence). The CDR3 nucleotides read TGTGCCAGCAGCTTAGGACCGGAGAGCATGGAGCAGTTCTTC. This translates into CASSLGPESMEQFF.

V usage is TRBV6-5 and J usage is TRBJ1-2; 7 bases map to TRBD1. CDR1 and CDR2 (germline): MNHEY, SVGAGI. CDR3 length: 15 amino acids. Trimming removed 6 bases from V and 4 bases from J; junction bases left unmatched: 11. CDR3 residues: CASSPRTGRFYGYTF. The CDR3 DNA sequence: TGTGCCAGCAGCCCGAGGACAGGTCGATTCTATGGCTACACCTTC.

V usage is TRBV19 and J usage is TRBJ2-1, with 11 bases aligning to TRBD2. The CDR3 contains 14 residues. The germline V gene encodes CDR1 LNHDA and CDR2 SQIVND (reference sequence). With V trimmed by 6 bases and J by 9 bases, 7 bases remained unmatched. CDR3 protein: CASRRGSGRVEQFF. The CDR3 bases are TGTGCCAGTAGACGGGGTAGCGGGAGGGTTGAGCAGTTCTTC.

This clone has just one count. The gene calls are TRBV7-9 and TRBJ1-1, with 7 bases identical to TRBD1. The CDR3 sequence is 13 residues long. V was clipped by 5 bases and J by 6 bases; unmatched bases: 6. CDR1 and CDR2 (germline): SEHNR, FQNEAQ (reference sequence). CDR3 DNA: TGTGCCAGCAGCCCCACAGGGGATGCTGAAGCTTTCTTT. This sequence encodes CASSPTGDAEAFF.

V and J are TRBV6-5 and TRBJ1-5, with 8 bases identical to TRBD1. V shed 8 bases and J 4 bases; nucleotides not matched to a gene: 7. The CDR3 contains 14 residues. Germline V CDR1 and CDR2: MNHEY, SVGAGI. The CDR3 here is CASQDRETNQPQHF. CDR3 DNA sequence: TGTGCCAGCCAGGACAGGGAAACTAATCAGCCCCAGCATTTT.

This rearrangement joins TRBV24-1 to TRBJ2-1, with D possibly being TRBD2 (5 bases). Germline loops: CDR1 KGHDR, CDR2 SFDVKD. This CDR3 spans 13 amino acids. Trimming shortened V by 3 bases and J by 8 bases, and 10 bases separated the two germline ends. The CDR3 nucleotides are TGTGCCACCAGTGATCCGTCGAGGGATGAGCAGTTCTTC. This codes for CATSDPSRDEQFF.

This sequence joins TRBV10-2 and TRBJ2-1, with unresolved D. With 4 bases removed from V and 3 bases from J, the gap between germline ends came to 10 bases. CDR3 size: 14 residues. CDR1 is WSHSY and CDR2 is SAAADI in the germline V gene. The chain's CDR3 is CASSVLTDYNEQFF. DNA of the CDR3: TGCGCCAGCAGTGTCCTTACAGACTACAATGAGCAGTTCTTC.

The J gene is TRBJ1-3, the V gene TRBV5-4, with a weak D call TRBD1 (5 bases). Deletions cut 2 bases from V and 0 bases from J, with 9 bases between. CDR3 length: 15 amino acids. Germline loops: CDR1 SGHNT, CDR2 YYREEE (reference sequence). DNA for the CDR3: TGTGCCAGCAGCTTCCCGCAGGGCTCTGGAAACACCATATATTTT. This gives the protein CASSFPQGSGNTIYF.

This clone was observed a handful of times. The chain couples TRBV7-3 to TRBJ1-1; D unclear. The V gene's germline CDR1 is SGHTA and CDR2 FQGTGA. Trimming shortened V by 0 bases and J by 6 bases, and 11 bases separated the two germline ends. This CDR3 region has 14 residues. CDR3 sequence (DNA): TGTGCCAGCAGCTTAACACCCGGGAGTCCTGAAGCTTTCTTT. Translating it yields CASSLTPGSPEAFF.

This sequence joins TRBV19 and TRBJ2-7; TRBD2 matches 14 bases. CDR3 size: 16 residues. The V gene's germline CDR1 is LNHDA and CDR2 SQIVND (reference sequence). V dropped 5 bases and J dropped 2; count of bases not matched to a gene: 5. CDR3 protein: CASSPRLAGGTYEQYF. CDR3 DNA sequence: TGTGCCAGTAGTCCAAGACTAGCGGGAGGGACCTACGAGCAGTACTTC. The full variable domain, rest sourced from reference TRBV19 and TRBJ2-7, is DGGITQSPKYLFRKEGQNVTLSCEQNLNHDAMYWYRQDPGQGLRLIYYSQIVNDFQKGDIAEGYSVSREKKESFPLTVTSAQKNPTAFYLCASSPRLAGGTYEQYFGPGTRLTVT.

The chain couples TRBV19 to TRBJ2-1, with D possibly being TRBD1 (5 bases). The ends were cut back, 8 bases at V and 10 bases at J, with 9 bases in the middle. The CDR3 covers 10 residues. Per the germline V gene, CDR1 is LNHDA and CDR2 is SQIVND (reference sequence). The CDR3 spells CASGAREQFF. The CDR3 region has the DNA TGTGCCAGTGGGGCCAGGGAGCAGTTCTTC.

The chain recombines TRBV3-1 (or the pseudogene TRBV3-2) with TRBJ1-1, with D unresolved. Germline CDR1 is LGHDT and CDR2 is YNNKEL (reference sequence). This CDR3 region has 11 residues. V was trimmed by 2 bases and J by 8 bases, leaving 6 bases between them. DNA of the CDR3: TGTGCCAGCAGCCAAAGAGGGGAAGCTTTCTTT. Its protein product is CASSQRGEAFF.

The genes are TRBV3-1 (or the pseudogene TRBV3-2) and TRBJ2-3; 7 bases agree with TRBD2. The CDR3 loop spans 14 amino acids. The J segment lost 2 bases and the V segment lost 4 bases, leaving 3 bases of the junction unmatched. Germline V lookup: CDR1 LGHDT, CDR2 YNNKEL (reference sequence). In nucleotides, the CDR3 is TGTGCCAGCAGCCGTCGGGACTACACAGATACGCAGTATTTT. Protein sequence: CASSRRDYTDTQYF.

The genes are TRBV3-1 (or the pseudogene TRBV3-2) and TRBJ2-3; no clear D gene. V was trimmed by 4 bases and J by 4 bases, leaving 18 bases between them. The germline CDR1 and CDR2 sequences are LGHDT and YNNKEL (reference sequence). The CDR3 is 16 residues long. The CDR3 DNA follows: TGTGCCAGCAGCCCCCACGGGTTGCTTGGTGCAGATACGCAGTATTTT. This translates into CASSPHGLLGADTQYF.

The CDR3 DNA reads TGTGCCAGCAGCCAAGATTGGGCGAACACTGAAGCTTTCTTT. Translating gives CASSQDWANTEAFF. V usage is TRBV4-2 and J usage is TRBJ1-1; D ambiguous. The V and J ends lost 0 bases and 1 base respectively, with 6 bases between them. This CDR3 region has 14 residues. Germline V gene lookup returns CDR1 LGHNA and CDR2 YNFKEQ.

The V call is TRBV15, the J call TRBJ1-5; no clear D gene. The germline gives CDR1 LNHNV, CDR2 YYDKDF (reference sequence). This CDR3 has 12 residues. Trimming pared 0 bases from V and 11 bases from J, leaving 8 bases between. This chain's CDR3 is CATSRDIASQHF. The CDR3 DNA is TGTGCCACCAGCAGAGATATTGCGTCCCAGCATTTT.

A single count supports this clone. This rearrangement joins TRBV25-1 to TRBJ2-1; D might be TRBD1 (5 bases). The V and J ends lost 2 bases and 0 bases respectively, with 14 bases between them. The germline V gene has CDR1 MGHDK and CDR2 SYGVNS. There are 17 residues in the CDR3. CDR3 nucleotide sequence: TGTGCCAGCAGTGAAAAGGGGCACAGGAGCTCCTACAATGAGCAGTTCTTC. As protein: CASSEKGHRSSYNEQFF.

The V and J genes are TRBV2 and TRBJ2-7; 7 positions match TRBD2. Per germline, CDR1 SNHLY and CDR2 FYNNEI. V lost 3 bases to trimming and J lost 1 base; unmatched junction nucleotides: 12. The CDR3 is 17 residues long. In DNA, the CDR3 is TGTGCCAGCAGTGACCACCGCTCTAGCGGCCGATCCTACGAGCAGTACTTC. Protein: CASSDHRSSGRSYEQYF.

The V gene is TRBV7-6, the J gene TRBJ2-3, with D possibly matching TRBD1 (6 bases). Germline V gene data show CDR1 as SGHVS and CDR2 as FNYEAQ. CDR3 length equals 14 residues. Trimming took off 8 bases at V and 1 base at J, with 13 bases between the two ends. As DNA, the CDR3 is TGTGCCAGCGGCGCCTGGACAGGCACAGATACGCAGTATTTT. Its protein is CASGAWTGTDTQYF.